The TCR beta chain described here comes from a study of blood T cell repertoires in COVID-19. The wider study: Samples taken during acute and convalescent COVID-19 were collected in the United States, Italy and Spain. T cells, B-cell-depleted T cells, or PBMCs supplied cDNA or gDNA.

Trimming cost V 5 bases and J 4 bases, with 10 bases left between them. The length of the CDR3 is 13 residues. Germline V gene lookup returns CDR1 LGHNT and CDR2 FRNRAP. Original methodology: Reference gene primers were amplified, and this amplification served to estimate nucleated cell counts. Assay: immunoSEQ multiplex PCR; the TCRdb copy retains only in-frame clones and omits some. V and J calls and clone size are copied from that table; D and trimming were computed from the DNA. This sample has under 95,000 clones, with roughly 78% found just once. This chain connects TRBV12-5 to TRBJ2-3; D might be TRBD2 (6 bases). Sequenced material: peripheral blood. This receptor was identified in a man in his sixties with active or convalescent COVID-19. The DNA of the CDR3 is TGTGCTAGTGGTATCGGGGAGGCAGATACGCAGTATTTT. Translating gives CASGIGEADTQYF.